Presented here are 10 T cell receptor beta chains from one specimen sequenced in a study of shared clonotypes between healthy human individuals. The naive CD8 population came from CD45RO-negative cells selected for CCR7, without terminally differentiated effector memory CD45RA+ cells. This table comes from immunoSEQ multiplex PCR, and its TCRdb copy is limited to in-frame clones, with some not included. The profile shows some 2,000,000 clones, approximately 94% of them singletons. The specimen sequenced was naive CD8+ T cells sorted from blood. These TCRs come from a man between 18 and 29 years old in good health.

J is TRBJ2-1 and V is TRBV15, with 7 positions matching TRBD1. Germline CDR1 is LNHNV and CDR2 is YYDKDF (reference sequence). The CDR3 totals 14 residues. Germline trimming cut 7 bases from V and 5 bases from J; bases unmatched to any gene: 8. The CDR3 is CATIDRVGDNEQFF. For the CDR3, the DNA is TGTGCCACCATTGACAGGGTAGGCGACAATGAGCAGTTCTTC.

This rearrangement joins TRBV5-1 to TRBJ1-4; 7 positions match TRBD1. The CDR3 runs 15 residues. Germline-derived CDR1 and CDR2 are SGHRS and YFSETQ. V trimming: 4 bases; J trimming: 5 bases; junction bases outside the gene matches: 8. Here the CDR3 reads CASSTYRGRNEKLFF. Written as DNA, the CDR3 is TGCGCCAGCAGCACGTACAGGGGACGAAATGAAAAACTGTTTTTT.

The chain couples TRBV27 to TRBJ2-5, with TRBD2 matching 7 bases. The V gene's germline CDR1 is MNHEY and CDR2 SMNVEV (reference sequence). The J segment lost 9 bases and the V segment lost 0 bases, leaving 4 bases of the junction unmatched. There are 13 residues in the CDR3. The CDR3 DNA reads TGTGCCAGCAGTTTATCGAGCGGGGCTGCCCAGTACTTC. Residues: CASSLSSGAAQYF.

This rearrangement joins TRBV19 to TRBJ2-7, with D tentatively TRBD1 or TRBD2 (5 bases each). The CDR3 has 15 residues. The germline CDR1 and CDR2 sequences are LNHDA and SQIVND (reference sequence). Between the trimmed V and J ends, which lost 2 bases and 2 bases, there was a span of 13 bases. The CDR3, as DNA: TGTGCCAGTAGTATAAGCGGCCAGGGTACCTACGAGCAGTACTTC. Amino acid sequence: CASSISGQGTYEQYF.

This chain uses TRBV27 with TRBJ2-7; 7 nucleotides agree with TRBD2. V trimming: 6 bases; J trimming: 4 bases; junction bases outside the gene matches: 18. Germline assignment: CDR1 MNHEY and CDR2 SMNVEV (reference sequence). CDR3 length: 17 amino acids. This chain's CDR3 is CASSPTSVGLSWYEQYF. CDR3 nucleotides: TGTGCCAGCAGCCCAACTAGCGTGGGCCTTAGTTGGTACGAGCAGTACTTC.

V is TRBV6-1 and J is TRBJ2-1; D perhaps matches TRBD1 (6 bases). Per germline, CDR1 MNHNS and CDR2 SASEGT. The length of the CDR3 is 12 residues. V lost 8 bases and J lost 3, with 8 bases in between. The CDR3 protein is CASRTVYNEQFF. CDR3 DNA sequence: TGTGCCAGCCGGACAGTCTACAATGAGCAGTTCTTC.

The chain combines TRBV7-8 with TRBJ2-2, with 9 bases fitting TRBD2. With 5 bases clipped from V and 0 bases from J, the junction kept 7 bases outside the gene matches. Germline V CDR1 and CDR2: SGHVS, FQNEAQ. The CDR3 is 17 amino acids. CDR3 bases: TGTGCCAGCAGCCGACTAGCGGAGTTTCCGAACACCGGGGAGCTGTTTTTT. Amino acids: CASSRLAEFPNTGELFF.

The rearrangement uses TRBV6-5 and TRBJ2-5; D not certain. The CDR3 runs 14 residues. Germline-derived CDR1 and CDR2 are MNHEY and SVGAGI. V lost 3 bases and J lost 2, with 10 bases in between. CDR3 residues: CASSYNSPQETQYF. DNA of the CDR3: TGTGCCAGCAGTTATAATAGTCCTCAAGAGACCCAGTACTTC.

Details on this clone: A much larger clone lies one base from this, so it may be a read error. Other DNA sequences in the same sample also yield this CDR3. The CDR3 here is CASSLAGMNTEAFF. DNA of the CDR3: TGCGCCAGCAGCTTAGCAGGGATGAACACTGAAGCTTTCTTT. The rearrangement joins TRBV5-1 to TRBJ1-1; TRBD1 might be the D (5 bases). With 2 bases removed from V and 0 bases from J, the gap between germline ends came to 8 bases. CDR1 and CDR2 (germline): SGHRS, YFSETQ. The CDR3 extends over 14 amino acids.

The chain couples TRBV27 to TRBJ2-7; TRBD2 agrees at 11 bases. The V segment lost 2 bases and the J segment 9 bases; nucleotides outside the gene matches: 9. CDR3 length: 15 amino acids. CDR1 is MNHEY, CDR2 SMNVEV, per germline (reference sequence). CDR3 sequence: CASSLTTSGELGQYF. The CDR3 DNA follows: TGTGCCAGCAGTTTAACGACTAGCGGGGAACTCGGGCAGTACTTC.